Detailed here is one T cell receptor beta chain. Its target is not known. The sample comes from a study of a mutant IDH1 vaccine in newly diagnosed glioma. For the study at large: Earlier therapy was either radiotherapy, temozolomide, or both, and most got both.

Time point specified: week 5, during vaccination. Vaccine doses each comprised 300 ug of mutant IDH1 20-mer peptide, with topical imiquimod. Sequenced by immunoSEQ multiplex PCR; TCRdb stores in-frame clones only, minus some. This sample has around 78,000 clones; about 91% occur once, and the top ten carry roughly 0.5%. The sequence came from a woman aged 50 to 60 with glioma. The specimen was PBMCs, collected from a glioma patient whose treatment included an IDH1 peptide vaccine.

The CDR3 spells CASSATGRETIQYF. The CDR3 nucleotides read TGTGCCAGCAGCGCCACCGGGCGCGAGACCATACAGTACTTC. The J gene is TRBJ2-7, the V gene TRBV9; D not certain. Per the germline V gene, CDR1 is SGDLS and CDR2 is YYNGEE. CDR3 size: 14 residues. V was shortened by 3 bases and J by 10 bases, with 20 bases between the two germline ends.